The clone carrying this T cell receptor beta chain occurred a few times. What it binds is not known. These data belong to a study of T cells after yellow fever vaccination. Study context: Low-cell-number fractions were prepared with SMART-Seq v4 Ultra Low Input.

The germline CDR1 and CDR2 sequences are SGHRS and YFSETQ. The germline V and J ends were trimmed by 0 bases and 8 bases, with 17 bases remaining between them. The CDR3 runs 15 residues. Findings of the study overall: Most clones from primary vaccination were detected again post-booster (roughly 95% CD4, roughly 85% CD8). Abundant bulk-population clonotypes could contaminate the FACS-sorted repertoires.

5'RACE template switching produced TCR cDNA carrying a universal primer site and UMIs. Each CDR3 protein gets one entry after TCRdb re-called the 5' RACE reads with MiXCR. The table includes some 250,000 distinct CDR3 sequences, roughly 3.7% detected once. The sequences come from PBMCs, collected 15 days after the yellow fever booster vaccination. This chain links TRBV5-1 with TRBJ1-2, with D perhaps matching TRBD1 (5 bases). This clonotype was obtained from a man between 18 and 29 years old who received the YFV17D yellow fever vaccine. DNA of the CDR3: TGCGCCAGCAGCTTGGAAAGAGGGGCCCTAGGGGGCTACACCTTC. Translating it yields CASSLERGALGGYTF.